The 29 T cell receptor beta chains below were found in one sample sequenced in a study of cytomegalovirus exposure and HLA in healthy donors. PCR employed 60 Vbeta and 13 Jbeta primers. Clones were read by immunoSEQ multiplex PCR, and TCRdb kept only the in-frame ones, dropping some. The sample yields about 130,000 clones, 80% seen once. What was sequenced was PBMCs. These receptors originate from a male donor in good health and CMV-seronegative.

The chain couples TRBV10-1 to TRBJ2-1, with D maybe TRBD2 (5 bases). The CDR3 runs to 15 residues. In germline, CDR1 is WNHNN, CDR2 SYGVQD (reference sequence). Trimming removed 4 bases from V and 5 bases from J, with 15 bases in between. In DNA, the CDR3 is TGCGCCAGCAGTGGAGTGGGAGCGGAGCACAATGAGCAGTTCTTC. This translates into CASSGVGAEHNEQFF.

The sample holds one count of this clone. The rearrangement uses TRBV5-6 and TRBJ2-1; 7 bases line up with TRBD1. The CDR3 is made up of 19 amino acids. V gave up 3 bases and J gave up 8 bases; unmatched junction bases: 23. Germline assignment: CDR1 SGHDT and CDR2 YYEEEE. The CDR3 protein is CASSYHESFLPDRAHEQFF. The CDR3 DNA is TGTGCCAGCAGCTACCATGAGTCCTTTCTCCCCGACAGGGCTCATGAGCAGTTCTTC.

The CDR3 spells CASSPTGTGSYEQYF. The CDR3 region has the DNA TGTGCCAGCAGCCCAACCGGGACAGGGTCCTACGAGCAGTACTTC. The rearrangement joins TRBV9 to TRBJ2-7; 9 positions match TRBD1. The CDR3 has 15 residues. The germline V gene encodes CDR1 SGDLS and CDR2 YYNGEE. V dropped 4 bases and J dropped 1; count of bases not matched to a gene: 6.

A few counts support this clone. The rearrangement uses TRBV7-9 and TRBJ2-7; perhaps TRBD2 as D (5 bases). The CDR3 contains 13 residues. V lost 4 bases and J 2 bases, leaving 9 bases between the germline ends. Per the germline V gene, CDR1 is SEHNR and CDR2 is FQNEAQ (reference sequence). CDR3 nucleotide sequence: TGTGCCAGCAGCTCAGTCGGGACCTACGAGCAGTACTTC. It translates to CASSSVGTYEQYF.

This chain connects TRBV7-2 to TRBJ1-1; D gene ambiguous. This CDR3 is 17 amino acids long. With 3 bases removed from V and 0 bases from J, the gap between germline ends came to 17 bases. Germline CDR1 and CDR2: SGHTA and FQGNSA. The CDR3 region has the DNA TGTGCCAGCAGCTTGGTCCCCCTGGGCATCGTGAACACTGAAGCTTTCTTT. This encodes CASSLVPLGIVNTEAFF.

The chain has TRBV5-8 and TRBJ2-3; 8 bases are shared with TRBD2. This CDR3 is built from 16 residues. J gave up 6 bases and V 4 bases, and 13 bases lay outside the gene matches. Germline V CDR1 and CDR2: SGHTS, YDEGEE. CDR3 in DNA: TGTGCCAGCAGCCGGGGGACTAGAGAGGTTCGGGATACGCAGTATTTT. It codes for CASSRGTREVRDTQYF. The full variable domain, in which reference TRBV5-8 and TRBJ2-3 provide the parts outside the CDR3, is EAGVTQSPTHLIKTRGQQATLRCSPISGHTSVYWYQQALGLGLQFLLWYDEGEERNRGNFPPRFSGRQFPNYSSELNVNALELEDSALYLCASSRGTREVRDTQYFGPGTRLTVL.

Note on this clone: Different DNA sequences within this sample yield the same CDR3. The V call is TRBV5-1, the J call TRBJ2-7, with D maybe TRBD2 (5 bases). The V gene lost 0 bases and the J gene lost 2 bases, with 6 bases spanning the gap. Per the germline V gene, CDR1 is SGHRS and CDR2 is YFSETQ. This CDR3 region has 13 residues. This CDR3 reads CASSLDGAYEQYF. CDR3 DNA: TGCGCCAGCAGCTTGGACGGGGCCTACGAGCAGTACTTC. The full variable domain, its missing parts supplied by reference TRBV5-1 and TRBJ2-7, is KAGVTQTPRYLIKTRGQQVTLSCSPISGHRSVSWYQQTPGQGLQFLFEYFSETQRNKGNFPGRFSGRQFSNSRSEMNVSTLELGDSALYLCASSLDGAYEQYFGPGTRLTVT.

V usage is TRBV7-2 and J usage is TRBJ1-5; unclear D gene. Germline V lookup: CDR1 SGHTA, CDR2 FQGNSA. CDR3 length: 16 residues. V lost 0 bases, J lost 7 bases, and 16 bases lay in between. Here the CDR3 reads CASSLALGVTSQPQHF. CDR3 sequence (DNA): TGTGCCAGCAGCTTAGCACTCGGGGTTACTTCCCAGCCCCAGCATTTT.

The gene calls are TRBV5-4 and TRBJ1-1; 10 bases map to TRBD1. Germline assignment: CDR1 SGHNT and CDR2 YYREEE (reference sequence). This CDR3 is built from 14 residues. The V gene end was trimmed by 4 bases and the J gene end by 7 bases; junction bases not matched to a gene: 7. The CDR3 DNA reads TGTGCCAGCAGCCTAGACAGGGGGCGTGGTGAAGCTTTCTTT. Protein: CASSLDRGRGEAFF.

This chain uses TRBV5-4 with TRBJ2-5, with TRBD2 as a possible D gene (6 bases). Germline V CDR1 and CDR2: SGHNT, YYREEE (reference sequence). The ends were cut back, 0 bases at V and 3 bases at J, with 12 bases in the middle. This CDR3 is built from 15 residues. The CDR3 region has the DNA TGTGCCAGCAGCTTGGAGTGGTCGGGAGAAGAGACCCAGTACTTC. Residues: CASSLEWSGEETQYF.

The CDR3: CASSLGRGYGYTF. In nucleotides, the CDR3 is TGTGCCAGCAGCTTAGGGAGGGGCTATGGCTACACCTTC. The gene calls are TRBV7-9 and TRBJ1-2; the D gene is possibly TRBD1 (5 bases). Germline values: CDR1 SEHNR, CDR2 FQNEAQ (reference sequence). Trimming removed 1 base from V and 4 bases from J, with 7 bases in between. This CDR3 is 13 amino acids long.

The V and J genes are TRBV10-3 and TRBJ2-1, with a tentative D call TRBD1 (6 bases). Germline CDR1 is ENHRY and CDR2 is SYGVKD. CDR3 length equals 18 residues. Trimming cost V 11 bases and J 1 base, with 27 bases left between them. CDR3 coding DNA: TGTGCCCCCAGTGAGCGAGAGGGGAACAGGGAATCCTACAATGAGCAGTTCTTC. It encodes CAPSEREGNRESYNEQFF.

In this sample, this clone turned up a few times. DNA for the CDR3: TGTGCCAGCAGCGAGAGCGTCTCCTACGAGCAGTACTTC. Its translation: CASSESVSYEQYF. J is TRBJ2-7 and V is TRBV9, with D hard to call. The CDR3 covers 13 residues. Germline CDR1 SGDLS, CDR2 YYNGEE. Trimming shortened V by 3 bases and J by 0 bases, and 7 bases separated the two germline ends.

The chain is built from TRBV20-1 and TRBJ1-1, with unresolved D. The CDR3 runs 11 residues. Germline V gene data show CDR1 as DFQATT and CDR2 as SNEGSKA (reference sequence). Trimming took off 6 bases at V and 3 bases at J, with 8 bases between the two ends. The DNA for the CDR3 is TGCAGTGCAACTTTAGACACTGAAGCTTTCTTT. This encodes CSATLDTEAFF.

V gene TRBV6-6 combines with J gene TRBJ1-5, with 9 bases aligning to TRBD1. The CDR3 extends over 14 amino acids. From germline, CDR1 is MNHNY and CDR2 SVGAGI (reference sequence). V was pared by 5 bases and J by 2 bases, with 1 base of the junction left unmatched. CDR3 in amino acids: CASSRDRGNQPQHF. In DNA form, the CDR3 reads TGTGCCAGCAGTAGGGACAGGGGCAATCAGCCCCAGCATTTT.

This clone was counted once. The chain joins TRBV6-1 to TRBJ1-2, with 8 bases that match TRBD1. This CDR3 spans 15 amino acids. CDR1 MNHNS and CDR2 SASEGT come from the germline V gene. V lost 5 bases and J lost 0; bases outside the gene matches: 5. The CDR3 loop is CASSFRGQANYGYTF. CDR3 coding DNA: TGTGCCAGCAGTTTTCGGGGACAGGCTAACTATGGCTACACCTTC.

Comments on this clone: At the DNA level, this CDR3 is encoded by other sequences in the same sample as well. This chain joins TRBV4-2 and TRBJ2-7, with TRBD2 matching over 9 bases. Germline values: CDR1 LGHNA, CDR2 YNFKEQ. The length of the CDR3 is 15 residues. Trimming cost V 3 bases and J 0 bases; bases outside gene matches: 3. In nucleotides, the CDR3 is TGTGCCAGCAGCCAGGAGACTAGCGGCTCCTACGAGCAGTACTTC. This sequence encodes CASSQETSGSYEQYF.

This clone was counted a few times. The chain joins TRBV2 to TRBJ2-2; a weak D match, TRBD2 (5 bases). V lost 6 bases and J 7 bases, leaving 21 bases between the germline ends. CDR1 and CDR2 from the germline V gene are SNHLY and FYNNEI. The CDR3 is made up of 16 amino acids. In DNA, the CDR3 is TGTGCCAGCAGCCCCCGAGGGCGCGGTCTGGTCGGGGAGCTGTTTTTT. It translates to CASSPRGRGLVGELFF. Based on the CDR3 plus reference TRBV2 and TRBJ2-2, the full variable domain is EPEVTQTPSHQVTQMGQEVILRCVPISNHLYFYWYRQILGQKVEFLVSFYNNEISEKSEIFDDQFSVERPDGSNFTLKIRSTKLEDSAMYFCASSPRGRGLVGELFFGEGSRLTVL.

This clone showed up just a few times. This chain joins TRBV9 and TRBJ2-5; maybe TRBD1 (5 bases). CDR3 length equals 12 residues. V was pared by 3 bases and J by 5 bases, with 8 bases between. In germline, CDR1 is SGDLS, CDR2 YYNGEE. In nucleotides, the CDR3 is TGTGCCAGCAGCGCAGGGCAGGAGACCCAGTACTTC. It specifies CASSAGQETQYF.

The V call is TRBV27, the J call TRBJ2-1; perhaps TRBD2 as D (7 bases). Trimming removed 2 bases at V and 2 bases at J, with 16 bases between. CDR1 is MNHEY, CDR2 SMNVEV, per germline (reference sequence). The length of the CDR3 is 17 residues. The CDR3 nucleotides are TGTGCCAGCAGTTTAGGGGCCGGGGGGCATCCCTACAATGAGCAGTTCTTC. Protein sequence: CASSLGAGGHPYNEQFF.

The chain recombines TRBV27 with TRBJ2-7, with TRBD1 identical over 12 bases. V lost 3 bases, J lost 5 bases, and 11 bases stayed unmatched. The CDR3 runs to 17 residues. From germline, CDR1 is MNHEY and CDR2 SMNVEV (reference sequence). The CDR3 sequence is CASSFSSAGTGGDEQYF. In nucleotides, the CDR3 is TGTGCCAGCAGTTTCTCGTCGGCGGGGACAGGGGGCGACGAGCAGTACTTC.

This clone was detected only once. The V call is TRBV18, the J call TRBJ2-2, with a weak D call TRBD2 (6 bases). The germline gives CDR1 KGHSH, CDR2 LQKENI. This CDR3 is 17 amino acids long. Trimming removed 2 bases at V and 2 bases at J, with 15 bases between. Here the CDR3 reads CASSPRSGEINTGELFF. Here the CDR3 DNA reads TGTGCCAGCTCACCAAGGTCGGGGGAGATTAACACCGGGGAGCTGTTTTTT.

This chain links TRBV4-1 with TRBJ2-4, with 16 bases that match TRBD2. This CDR3 spans 18 amino acids. V gave up 4 bases and J gave up 3 bases; unmatched junction bases: 6. The germline V gene has CDR1 MGHRA and CDR2 YSYEKL. CDR3 region: CASSPGLAGGLGKNIQYF. CDR3 nucleotide sequence: TGCGCCAGCAGCCCGGGACTAGCGGGGGGGCTCGGCAAAAACATTCAGTACTTC.

The chain has TRBV4-3 and TRBJ1-1; tentatively, D is TRBD1 (6 bases). This CDR3 contains 14 residues. V was pared by 2 bases and J by 1 base, with 8 bases between. The germline CDR1 and CDR2 sequences are LGHNA and YSLEER. This CDR3 reads CASSQPDRNTEAFF. The CDR3 nucleotides are TGCGCCAGCAGCCAACCGGACAGGAACACTGAAGCTTTCTTT.

Concerning this clone itself: Additional DNA sequences in this sample encode the identical CDR3. This sequence joins TRBV5-1 and TRBJ1-3; the D gene is possibly TRBD1 (6 bases). The length of the CDR3 is 14 residues. The V end was cut by 5 bases, the J end by 1 base, with 10 bases between. Germline loops: CDR1 SGHRS, CDR2 YFSETQ. The CDR3 sequence: CASRQGFSGNTIYF. The CDR3 DNA follows: TGCGCCAGCAGACAGGGCTTTTCTGGAAACACCATATATTTT.

V usage is TRBV2 and J usage is TRBJ2-5, with no clear D. Germline V gene lookup returns CDR1 SNHLY and CDR2 FYNNEI. The V and J ends lost 5 bases and 0 bases respectively, with 4 bases between them. CDR3 length: 12 amino acids. Here the CDR3 reads CASSLNQETQYF. The DNA for the CDR3 is TGTGCCAGCAGTCTAAACCAAGAGACCCAGTACTTC.

This clone occurred once. The J gene is TRBJ2-3, the V gene TRBV10-3; 12 nucleotides agree with TRBD2. The trim removed 11 bases at V and 0 bases at J, leaving 6 bases unmatched. Germline V gene sequence: CDR1 ENHRY, CDR2 SYGVKD. The CDR3 loop spans 15 amino acids. This CDR3 is CAATSGSTSTDTQYF. CDR3 DNA: TGTGCCGCGACTAGCGGGAGCACTAGCACAGATACGCAGTATTTT.

A few counts support this clone. V usage is TRBV6-5 and J usage is TRBJ2-7; maybe TRBD1 (5 bases). This CDR3 has 15 amino acids. The germline V gene encodes CDR1 MNHEY and CDR2 SVGAGI. Deletions cut 2 bases from V and 0 bases from J, with 11 bases between. Here the CDR3 reads CASSYTTGSSYEQYF. In nucleotides, the CDR3 is TGTGCCAGCAGTTACACAACAGGTAGCTCCTACGAGCAGTACTTC.

The genes are TRBV4-1 and TRBJ1-3, with D perhaps TRBD1 (5 bases). Deletions cut 4 bases from V and 1 base from J, with 17 bases between. The germline CDR1 and CDR2 sequences are MGHRA and YSYEKL. The CDR3 has 17 amino acids. The CDR3 DNA sequence: TGCGCCAGCAGCCGGGGGGGTTTGGTGTTATCTGGAAACACCATATATTTT. As protein: CASSRGGLVLSGNTIYF.